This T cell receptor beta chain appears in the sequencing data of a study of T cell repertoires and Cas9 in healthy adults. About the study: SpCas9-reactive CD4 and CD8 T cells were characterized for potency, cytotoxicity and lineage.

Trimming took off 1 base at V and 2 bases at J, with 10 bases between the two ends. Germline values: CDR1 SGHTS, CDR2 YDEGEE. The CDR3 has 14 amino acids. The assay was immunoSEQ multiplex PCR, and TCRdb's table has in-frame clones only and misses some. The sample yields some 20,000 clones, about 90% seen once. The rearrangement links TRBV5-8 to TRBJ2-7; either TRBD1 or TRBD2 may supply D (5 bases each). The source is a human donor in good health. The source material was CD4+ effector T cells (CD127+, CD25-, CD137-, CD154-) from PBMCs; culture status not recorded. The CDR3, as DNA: TGTGCCAGCAGCTTGCGAGGGGCCCCCTACGAGCAGTACTTC. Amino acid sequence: CASSLRGAPYEQYF.